This T cell receptor beta chain stems from a study of memory CD4+ T cells and cytomegalovirus serostatus. The wider study: This sample comes from healthy Belgian adults, eight to ten CMV seropositive, approximately 25 seronegative.

Original methodology: After removing out-of-frame reads, millions of distinct TCRbeta sequences remained. TCRdb's copy holds only in-frame clones and misses some; the assay was immunoSEQ multiplex PCR. V, J and clone size were drawn from that table, and D and trimming were deduced from the DNA. There are under 45,000 clones in the sample; 76% occur only once, and nearly 6.5% lies in the top ten. The sort gate was single viable CD3+CD4+CD8-CD45RO+ cells for memory CD4+ T cells. Positive selection with CD4 microbeads enriched total CD4+ T cells. Per germline, CDR1 MNHNS and CDR2 SASEGT. This CDR3 has 13 residues. Trimming pared 2 bases from V and 7 bases from J, leaving 9 bases between.

The V and J genes are TRBV6-1 and TRBJ1-5, with unresolved D. The source is an adult in good health and CMV-seronegative. Specimen: memory CD4+ T cells from blood. CDR3 sequence (DNA): TGTGCCAGCAGTGAAACGTACGGACAGCCCCAGCATTTT. This codes for CASSETYGQPQHF.